The 28 T cell receptor beta chains below come from one sample, sequenced in a study of STAT5B mutations in CD4+ large granular lymphocyte leukemia. Clones were sequenced by immunoSEQ multiplex PCR, and TCRdb holds only the in-frame ones, with some missing. This table has 25,000 to 35,000 clones, around four fifths appearing once. The sequencing sample was made of CD4+ T cells from blood buffy coats. The receptors were gathered from a human donor in good health.

The J gene is TRBJ2-5, the V gene TRBV9, with D uncertain. Germline V CDR1 and CDR2: SGDLS, YYNGEE. This CDR3 is 12 amino acids long. V shed 4 bases and J shed 5 bases, with 9 bases lying between them. CDR3 sequence (DNA): TGTGCCAGCAGCAAGATCGGGGAGACCCAGTACTTC. It encodes CASSKIGETQYF.

This clone was seen just once. This chain links TRBV5-1 with TRBJ2-5; TRBD2 agrees at 12 bases. Trimming cost V 4 bases and J 4 bases; bases outside gene matches: 5. The CDR3 runs 15 residues. Germline-derived CDR1 and CDR2 are SGHRS and YFSETQ. The CDR3 loop is CASSLAGGPGETQYF. CDR3 sequence (DNA): TGCGCCAGCAGCCTAGCGGGAGGGCCGGGAGAGACCCAGTACTTC. Complete variable domain (other parts from reference TRBV5-1 and TRBJ2-5): KAGVTQTPRYLIKTRGQQVTLSCSPISGHRSVSWYQQTPGQGLQFLFEYFSETQRNKGNFPGRFSGRQFSNSRSEMNVSTLELGDSALYLCASSLAGGPGETQYFGPGTRLLVL.

The chain has TRBV18 and TRBJ2-2; no definite D call. This CDR3 contains 15 residues. V was trimmed by 2 bases and J by 0 bases, leaving 7 bases between them. CDR1 is KGHSH, CDR2 LQKENI, per germline. CDR3 DNA: TGTGCCAGCTCACCAAAGGAGACGAACACCGGGGAGCTGTTTTTT. Translation: CASSPKETNTGELFF.

The chain combines TRBV7-2 with TRBJ2-2; D unresolved. V was cut by 1 base and J by 7 bases, with 10 bases left in between. Germline V gene sequence: CDR1 SGHTA, CDR2 FQGNSA. The CDR3 totals 14 residues. The CDR3 sequence is CASSLGTRRGELFF. The DNA of the CDR3 is TGTGCCAGCAGCTTAGGTACGAGGCGCGGGGAGCTGTTTTTT.

Relative to its sample, this clone is medium-sized. This chain uses TRBV29-1 with TRBJ1-5, with TRBD1 identical over 7 bases. CDR1 is SQVTM, CDR2 ANQGSEA, per germline. The CDR3 runs 13 residues. J lost 4 bases, V lost 4 bases, and 4 bases had no gene match. The CDR3 loop reads CSVGGGQNQPQHF. The CDR3 region has the DNA TGCAGCGTTGGGGGGGGACAGAATCAGCCCCAGCATTTT.

Only one count was recorded for this clone. The rearrangement uses TRBV7-3 and TRBJ1-1; D gene unclear. Trimming took off 2 bases at V and 0 bases at J, with 4 bases between the two ends. The CDR3 has 13 residues. Germline V CDR1 and CDR2: SGHTA, FQGTGA. The CDR3 DNA is TGTGCCAGCAGCTTAGACATGAACACTGAAGCTTTCTTT. Encoded protein: CASSLDMNTEAFF.

The V gene is TRBV5-1, the J gene TRBJ2-2, with 9 bases identical to TRBD2. This CDR3 region has 16 residues. The germline gives CDR1 SGHRS, CDR2 YFSETQ. V lost 4 bases to trimming and J lost 0 bases; unmatched junction nucleotides: 4. CDR3 region: CASSDRLAANTGELFF. CDR3 DNA sequence: TGCGCCAGCAGCGATAGACTAGCGGCGAACACCGGGGAGCTGTTTTTT.

The V gene is TRBV14, the J gene TRBJ2-2; D perhaps matches TRBD1 (7 bases). This CDR3 comprises 16 residues. Germline V CDR1 and CDR2: SGHDN, FVKESK. Trimming took 4 bases from V and 1 from J, leaving 13 bases between them. The CDR3 here is CASSPAGQLNTGELFF. As DNA, the CDR3 is TGTGCCAGCAGCCCGGCGGGACAGCTGAACACCGGGGAGCTGTTTTTT.

The chain uses TRBV7-2 and TRBJ2-7; TRBD1 matches 7 bases. Losses at the gene ends were 5 bases for V and 2 bases for J; bases not matched to a gene: 6. The CDR3 is 14 residues long. CDR1 is SGHTA and CDR2 is FQGNSA in the germline V gene. Written as DNA, the CDR3 is TGTGCCAGCAGCCCCGGGACAGCGCCCTACGAGCAGTACTTC. Encoded protein: CASSPGTAPYEQYF.

This sequence joins TRBV5-1 and TRBJ1-5; D is unresolved. In germline, CDR1 is SGHRS, CDR2 YFSETQ. V lost 0 bases to trimming and J lost 0 bases, with 10 bases between them. The CDR3 has 16 amino acids. Here the CDR3 reads CASSLGGPYSNQPQHF. The CDR3 DNA reads as TGCGCCAGCAGCTTGGGAGGACCCTATAGCAATCAGCCCCAGCATTTT.

The V and J genes are TRBV6-5 and TRBJ2-3; D unresolved. CDR1 and CDR2 from the germline V gene are MNHEY and SVGAGI. This CDR3 contains 13 residues. Trimming took off 5 bases at V and 6 bases at J, with 12 bases between the two ends. The CDR3 reads CASSDGPLDTQYF. The CDR3 DNA reads TGTGCCAGCAGTGATGGGCCGCTTGATACGCAGTATTTT.

The V gene is TRBV7-7, the J gene TRBJ2-5; D remains ambiguous. Between the trimmed V and J ends, which lost 5 bases and 4 bases, there was a span of 5 bases. The germline V gene has CDR1 SSHAT and CDR2 FNYEAQ (reference sequence). This CDR3 has 11 amino acids. The CDR3 bases are TGTGCCAGCAGCAACGGAGAGACCCAGTACTTC. It is translated as CASSNGETQYF.

This clone has only a few counts. The chain carries TRBV5-1 and TRBJ1-1; D not resolved. The CDR3 spans 15 residues. The V and J ends lost 0 bases and 3 bases respectively, with 12 bases between them. Germline CDR1 is SGHRS and CDR2 is YFSETQ. The CDR3 spells CASSLEQTWDTEAFF. The CDR3 DNA is TGCGCCAGCAGCTTGGAACAGACCTGGGACACTGAAGCTTTCTTT.

The chain carries TRBV7-9 and TRBJ2-5; D not certain. V lost 1 base to trimming and J lost 0 bases, with 12 bases between them. The CDR3 covers 16 residues. Germline V gene lookup returns CDR1 SEHNR and CDR2 FQNEAQ (reference sequence). CDR3 DNA: TGTGCCAGCAGCTTAGGTGCCCAGACCTACCAAGAGACCCAGTACTTC. As protein: CASSLGAQTYQETQYF.

The table lists this clone with a few counts. The chain employs TRBV5-4 and TRBJ2-2; 7 nucleotides agree with TRBD2. V trimming: 0 bases; J trimming: 4 bases; junction bases outside the gene matches: 6. This CDR3 is built from 16 residues. Per the germline V gene, CDR1 is SGHNT and CDR2 is YYREEE (reference sequence). The CDR3 loop is CASSLDPSGVTGELFF. The CDR3 coding sequence is TGTGCCAGCAGCTTGGACCCTAGCGGTGTCACCGGGGAGCTGTTTTTT. The full variable domain, with the rest looked up from reference TRBV5-4 and TRBJ2-2, is ETGVTQSPTHLIKTRGQQVTLRCSSQSGHNTVSWYQQALGQGPQFIFQYYREEENGRGNFPPRFSGLQFPNYSSELNVNALELDDSALYLCASSLDPSGVTGELFFGEGSRLTVL.

The J gene is TRBJ2-2, the V gene TRBV2, with a tentative D call TRBD1 (5 bases). Trimming took 3 bases from V and 7 from J, leaving 12 bases between them. This CDR3 comprises 14 residues. Germline loops: CDR1 SNHLY, CDR2 FYNNEI. The CDR3 here is CASSDGIGVGELFF. The CDR3 region has the DNA TGTGCCAGCAGTGACGGAATAGGGGTCGGGGAGCTGTTTTTT.

The chain carries TRBV29-1 and TRBJ1-2; no clear D. With 0 bases removed from V and 4 bases from J, the gap between germline ends came to 9 bases. The germline V gene encodes CDR1 SQVTM and CDR2 ANQGSEA. The CDR3 extends over 13 amino acids. In DNA form, the CDR3 reads TGCAGCGTTGAAGATCGGGCCAGCTATGGCTACACCTTC. Its protein product is CSVEDRASYGYTF.

J is TRBJ2-7 and V is TRBV2; 10 bases agree with TRBD1. From germline, CDR1 is SNHLY and CDR2 FYNNEI. There are 15 residues in the CDR3. The trim removed 5 bases at V and 7 bases at J, leaving 11 bases unmatched. The CDR3 spells CASSTQTGGRNEQYF. CDR3 nucleotides: TGTGCCAGCAGTACCCAGACAGGGGGCCGTAATGAGCAGTACTTC.

This clone was seen only a few times. The chain links TRBV27 to TRBJ2-1; 10 positions match TRBD2. The CDR3 loop spans 16 amino acids. Germline CDR1 reads MNHEY; CDR2 reads SMNVEV (reference sequence). Unmatched junction bases numbered 7, after V lost 5 bases and J lost 3 bases. As DNA, the CDR3 is TGTGCCAGCAGTGGAAGCGGGGGGGCCGTCTACAATGAGCAGTTCTTC. Protein product: CASSGSGGAVYNEQFF.

The rearrangement joins TRBV11-3 to TRBJ1-1; possible D gene TRBD1, 5 bases. The CDR3 extends over 16 amino acids. Germline V gene lookup returns CDR1 SGHNT and CDR2 YENEEA. The V end lost 1 base, the J end lost 2 bases, and 14 bases lay between the germline ends. This CDR3 is CASSLVGGRGNTEAFF. In DNA, the CDR3 is TGTGCCAGCAGCTTAGTTGGGGGGAGAGGAAACACTGAAGCTTTCTTT.

V is TRBV6-5 and J is TRBJ1-6; a weak D match, TRBD1 (6 bases). The germline CDR1 and CDR2 sequences are MNHEY and SVGAGI. V lost 4 bases to trimming and J lost 5 bases, with 12 bases between them. The CDR3 sequence is 15 residues long. CDR3 residues: CASSSGQINNSPLHF. CDR3 in DNA: TGTGCCAGCAGTTCAGGACAGATTAATAATTCACCCCTCCACTTT.

V usage is TRBV5-5 and J usage is TRBJ1-3; no firm D call. Per the germline V gene, CDR1 is SGHKS and CDR2 is YYEKEE (reference sequence). The ends were cut back, 1 base at V and 3 bases at J, with 14 bases in the middle. This CDR3 is 16 amino acids long. The CDR3 DNA follows: TGTGCCAGCAGCTTGATTGAGGGCAGGCTTGGAAACACCATATATTTT. Protein: CASSLIEGRLGNTIYF.

This clone was picked up a small number of times. The chain joins TRBV7-2 to TRBJ1-4; 7 nucleotides line up with TRBD1. The germline V gene has CDR1 SGHTA and CDR2 FQGNSA. Trimming cost V 3 bases and J 6 bases; bases outside gene matches: 4. The CDR3 runs 14 residues. The CDR3 protein is CASSFQGGDEKLFF. The CDR3 DNA reads TGTGCCAGCAGCTTTCAGGGGGGTGATGAAAAACTGTTTTTT.

The chain uses TRBV9 and TRBJ1-6; D possibly corresponds to TRBD1 (6 bases). V lost 1 base and J lost 8, with 13 bases in between. The CDR3 has 15 amino acids. From germline, CDR1 is SGDLS and CDR2 YYNGEE. CDR3 in amino acids: CASSVNTGLYSPLHF. The DNA of the CDR3 is TGTGCCAGCAGCGTAAATACAGGGCTATATTCACCCCTCCACTTT.

The chain uses TRBV7-2 and TRBJ2-4; D unresolved. V was shortened by 1 base and J by 1 base, with 5 bases between the two germline ends. Germline V CDR1 and CDR2: SGHTA, FQGNSA. The CDR3 has 14 amino acids. The CDR3 bases are TGTGCCAGCAGCTTAGGTCCGGCCAAAAACATTCAGTACTTC. Translating gives CASSLGPAKNIQYF. The variable domain in full, with the rest retrieved from reference TRBV7-2 and TRBJ2-4, is GAGVSQSPSNKVTEKGKDVELRCDPISGHTALYWYRQSLGQGLEFLIYFQGNSAPDKSGLPSDRFSAERTGGSVSTLTIQRTQQEDSAVYLCASSLGPAKNIQYFGAGTRLSVL.

J is TRBJ2-7 and V is TRBV2; no reliable D call. The germline gives CDR1 SNHLY, CDR2 FYNNEI. The V and J ends lost 3 bases and 3 bases respectively, with 9 bases between them. This CDR3 spans 13 amino acids. The CDR3 bases are TGTGCCAGCAGTGATAAGATGGGCTACGAGCAGTACTTC. This encodes CASSDKMGYEQYF.

This chain uses TRBV15 with TRBJ2-1; 9 bases line up with TRBD2. CDR3 length equals 16 residues. The V and J ends lost 1 base and 8 bases, in that order; junction bases with no gene match: 9. From germline, CDR1 is LNHNV and CDR2 YYDKDF (reference sequence). The CDR3 reads CATSRGVGGGAYEQFF. CDR3 coding DNA: TGTGCCACCAGCAGAGGGGTCGGCGGGGGGGCCTATGAGCAGTTCTTC.

The rearrangement links TRBV7-2 to TRBJ2-3; no clear D gene. The V gene lost 6 bases and the J gene lost 6 bases, with 10 bases spanning the gap. CDR3 length equals 12 residues. The V gene's germline CDR1 is SGHTA and CDR2 FQGNSA. The CDR3 bases are TGTGCCAGCAGACTGGCCGGGGATACGCAGTATTTT. Residues: CASRLAGDTQYF.